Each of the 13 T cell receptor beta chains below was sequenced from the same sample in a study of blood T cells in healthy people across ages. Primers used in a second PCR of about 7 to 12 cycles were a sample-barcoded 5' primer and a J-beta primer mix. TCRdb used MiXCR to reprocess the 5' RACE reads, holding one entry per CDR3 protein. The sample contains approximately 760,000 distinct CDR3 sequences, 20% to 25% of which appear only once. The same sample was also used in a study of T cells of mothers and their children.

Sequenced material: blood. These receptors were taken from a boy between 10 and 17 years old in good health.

The CDR3 reads CASSLGTGVTHTGELFF. In nucleotides, the CDR3 is TGTGCCAGCAGCTTAGGTACTGGTGTTACTCACACCGGGGAGCTGTTTTTT. The chain has TRBV11-2 and TRBJ2-2; D is undetermined. Germline V gives CDR1 SGHAT, CDR2 FQNNGV. This CDR3 is 17 amino acids long. The germline V and J ends were trimmed by 1 base and 3 bases, with 15 bases remaining between them.

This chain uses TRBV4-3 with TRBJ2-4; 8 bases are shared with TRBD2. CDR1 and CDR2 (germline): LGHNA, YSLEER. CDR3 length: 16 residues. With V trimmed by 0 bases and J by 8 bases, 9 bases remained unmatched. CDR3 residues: CASSQETGGVLHIQYF. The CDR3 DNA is TGCGCCAGCAGCCAAGAAACGGGGGGGGTTTTACACATTCAGTACTTC.

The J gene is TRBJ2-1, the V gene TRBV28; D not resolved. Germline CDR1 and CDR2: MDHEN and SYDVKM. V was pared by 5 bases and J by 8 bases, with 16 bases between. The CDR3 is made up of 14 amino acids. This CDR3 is CASSPPSYPDEQFF. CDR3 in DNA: TGTGCCAGCAGTCCTCCGTCGTATCCGGATGAGCAGTTCTTC.

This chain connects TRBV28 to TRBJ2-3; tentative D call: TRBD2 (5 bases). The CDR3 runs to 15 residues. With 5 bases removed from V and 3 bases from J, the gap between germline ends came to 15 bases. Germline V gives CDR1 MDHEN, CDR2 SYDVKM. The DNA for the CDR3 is TGTGCCAGCAGTACCCCGTCAAGAGGGACAGATACGCAGTATTTT. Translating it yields CASSTPSRGTDTQYF.

In nucleotides, the CDR3 is TGCAGTGCCCCCGGGACAGGGGGCGAGCAGTACTTC. Translated, it gives CSAPGTGGEQYF. V and J are TRBV20-1 and TRBJ2-7; 11 positions match TRBD1. With 6 bases clipped from V and 6 bases from J, the junction kept 4 bases outside the gene matches. The germline CDR1 and CDR2 sequences are DFQATT and SNEGSKA (reference sequence). The CDR3 totals 12 residues.

CDR3 nucleotide sequence: TGTGCCAGCAGCCCCCCCGGGATGGGGGGCTACGAGCAGTACTTC. This codes for CASSPPGMGGYEQYF. This chain links TRBV7-6 with TRBJ2-7; D possibly corresponds to TRBD2 (6 bases). Per the germline V gene, CDR1 is SGHVS and CDR2 is FNYEAQ. The CDR3 extends over 15 amino acids. Trimming removed 5 bases from V and 3 bases from J, with 17 bases in between.

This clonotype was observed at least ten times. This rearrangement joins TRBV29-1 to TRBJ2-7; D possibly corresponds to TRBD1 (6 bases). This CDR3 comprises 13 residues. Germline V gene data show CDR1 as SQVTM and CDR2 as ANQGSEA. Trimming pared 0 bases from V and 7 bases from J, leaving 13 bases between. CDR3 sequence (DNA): TGCAGCGTTGAAGAAGAGGCAGGGGCAGAGCAGTACTTC. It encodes CSVEEEAGAEQYF.

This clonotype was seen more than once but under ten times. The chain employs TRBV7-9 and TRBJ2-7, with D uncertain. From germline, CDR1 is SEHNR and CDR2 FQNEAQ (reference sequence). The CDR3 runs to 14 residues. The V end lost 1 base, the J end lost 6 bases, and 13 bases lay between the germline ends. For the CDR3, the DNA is TGTGCCAGCAGCTTAGGGCAGGCGGTCGTCGAGCAGTACTTC. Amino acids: CASSLGQAVVEQYF.

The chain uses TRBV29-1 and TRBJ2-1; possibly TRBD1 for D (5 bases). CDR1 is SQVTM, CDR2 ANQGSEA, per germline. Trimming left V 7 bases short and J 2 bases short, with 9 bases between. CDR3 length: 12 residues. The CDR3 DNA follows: TGCAGCGCGCAGACAGCCTACAATGAGCAGTTCTTC. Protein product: CSAQTAYNEQFF.

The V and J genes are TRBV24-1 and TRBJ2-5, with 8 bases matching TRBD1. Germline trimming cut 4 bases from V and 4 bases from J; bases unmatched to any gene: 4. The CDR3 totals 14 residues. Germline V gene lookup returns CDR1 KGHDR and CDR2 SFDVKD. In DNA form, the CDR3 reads TGTGCCACCAGTGACTACAGGGGGGCAGAGACCCAGTACTTC. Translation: CATSDYRGAETQYF.

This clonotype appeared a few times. The CDR3 DNA follows: TGTGCCAGCAGCTCCCCCGGGTCCTGGAGCTCCTACGAGCAGTACTTC. This gives the protein CASSSPGSWSSYEQYF. This chain links TRBV9 with TRBJ2-7; no firm D call. The CDR3 has 16 amino acids. With 4 bases removed from V and 0 bases from J, the gap between germline ends came to 17 bases. Looked up from germline, CDR1 is SGDLS and CDR2 is YYNGEE. The variable domain in full, completed from reference TRBV9 and TRBJ2-7, reads DSGVTQTPKHLITATGQRVTLRCSPRSGDLSVYWYQQSLDQGLQFLIQYYNGEERAKGNILERFSAQQFPDLHSELNLSSLELGDSALYFCASSSPGSWSSYEQYFGPGTRLTVT.

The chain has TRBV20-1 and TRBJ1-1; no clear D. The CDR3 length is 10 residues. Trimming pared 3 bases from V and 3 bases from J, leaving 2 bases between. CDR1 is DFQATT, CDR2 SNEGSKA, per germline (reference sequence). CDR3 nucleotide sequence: TGCAGTGCTAGGTACACTGAAGCTTTCTTT. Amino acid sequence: CSARYTEAFF.

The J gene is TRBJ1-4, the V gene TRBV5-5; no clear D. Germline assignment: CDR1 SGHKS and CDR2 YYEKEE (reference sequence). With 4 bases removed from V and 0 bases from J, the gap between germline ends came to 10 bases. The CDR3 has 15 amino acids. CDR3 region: CASSRAYATNEKLFF. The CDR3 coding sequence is TGTGCCAGCAGCCGGGCCTATGCAACTAATGAAAAACTGTTTTTT.